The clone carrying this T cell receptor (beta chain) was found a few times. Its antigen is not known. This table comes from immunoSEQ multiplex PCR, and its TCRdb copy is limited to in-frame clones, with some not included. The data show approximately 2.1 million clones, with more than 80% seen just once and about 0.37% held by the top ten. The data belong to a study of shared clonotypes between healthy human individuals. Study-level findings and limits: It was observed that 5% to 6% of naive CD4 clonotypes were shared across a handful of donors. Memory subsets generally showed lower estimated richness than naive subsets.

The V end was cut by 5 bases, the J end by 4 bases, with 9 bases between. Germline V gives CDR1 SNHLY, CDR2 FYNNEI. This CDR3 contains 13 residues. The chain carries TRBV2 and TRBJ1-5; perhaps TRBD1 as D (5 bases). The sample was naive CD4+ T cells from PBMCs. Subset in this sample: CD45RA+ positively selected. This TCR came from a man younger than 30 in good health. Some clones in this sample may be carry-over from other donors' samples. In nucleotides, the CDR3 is TGTGCCAGCAGTCTCAGGGTTAATCAGCCCCAGCATTTT. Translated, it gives CASSLRVNQPQHF.